This T cell receptor beta chain was sequenced during a study of blood T cell repertoires in COVID-19. Germline loops: CDR1 LNHDA, CDR2 SQIVND (reference sequence). The CDR3 has 13 residues. V was clipped by 2 bases and J by 4 bases, with 6 bases between them. Only in-frame clones appear in the TCRdb table, and some are missing; sequencing was by immunoSEQ multiplex PCR. The sample lists 150,000 to 200,000 clones; approximately 86% were seen once. A Seattle source enrolled patients during active infection and followed them longitudinally. With regard to this clone: Other DNA sequences in the same sample also yield this CDR3.

Sequencing input: peripheral blood. The chain has TRBV19 and TRBJ1-3, with D unresolved. The source is a man in his fifties or sixties with COVID-19, enrolled during active disease. CDR3 sequence: CASSINSGNTIYF. CDR3 bases: TGTGCCAGTAGTATAAACAGCGGAAACACCATATATTTT.